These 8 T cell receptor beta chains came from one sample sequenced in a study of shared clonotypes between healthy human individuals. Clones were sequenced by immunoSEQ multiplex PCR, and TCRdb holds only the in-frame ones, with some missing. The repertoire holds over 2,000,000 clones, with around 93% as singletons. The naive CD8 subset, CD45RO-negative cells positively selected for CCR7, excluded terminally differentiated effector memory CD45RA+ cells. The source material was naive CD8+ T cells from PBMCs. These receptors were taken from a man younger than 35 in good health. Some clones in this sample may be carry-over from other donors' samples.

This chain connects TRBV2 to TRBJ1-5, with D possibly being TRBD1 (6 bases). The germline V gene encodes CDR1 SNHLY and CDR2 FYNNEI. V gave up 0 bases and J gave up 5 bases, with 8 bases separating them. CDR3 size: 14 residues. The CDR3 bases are TGTGCCAGCAGTGAAGCGGGGGGCCATCAGCCCCAGCATTTT. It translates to CASSEAGGHQPQHF. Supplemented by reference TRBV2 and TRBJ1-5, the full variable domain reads EPEVTQTPSHQVTQMGQEVILRCVPISNHLYFYWYRQILGQKVEFLVSFYNNEISEKSEIFDDQFSVERPDGSNFTLKIRSTKLEDSAMYFCASSEAGGHQPQHFGDGTRLSIL.

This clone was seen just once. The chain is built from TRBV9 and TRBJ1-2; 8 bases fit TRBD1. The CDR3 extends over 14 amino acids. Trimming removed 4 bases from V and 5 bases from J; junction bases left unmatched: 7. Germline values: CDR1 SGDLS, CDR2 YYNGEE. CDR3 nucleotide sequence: TGTGCCAGCAGCTCCAGCCAGGGGGCTTATGGCTACACCTTC. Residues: CASSSSQGAYGYTF.

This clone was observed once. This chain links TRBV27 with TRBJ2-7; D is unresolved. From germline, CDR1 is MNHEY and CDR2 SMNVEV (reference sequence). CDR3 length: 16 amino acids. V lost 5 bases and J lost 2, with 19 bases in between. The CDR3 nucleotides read TGTGCCAGCAGTCCCCAAATTGTAGGGTGGCCCTACGAGCAGTACTTC. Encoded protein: CASSPQIVGWPYEQYF.

In DNA form, the CDR3 reads TGCGCCAGCAGCCAAGGTTCCAGGAAACAAGAGACCCAGTACTTC. The encoded protein is CASSQGSRKQETQYF. This chain connects TRBV4-3 to TRBJ2-5; D gene unclear. V was shortened by 1 base and J by 2 bases, with 11 bases between the two germline ends. CDR1 and CDR2 (germline): LGHNA, YSLEER. There are 15 residues in the CDR3.

The CDR3 DNA reads as TGCGCCAGCAGCTTGACCTCGCCGGGACTAGCACACCAAGAGACCCAGTACTTC. Protein product: CASSLTSPGLAHQETQYF. The J gene is TRBJ2-5, the V gene TRBV5-1, with 9 bases that match TRBD2. CDR1 and CDR2 from the germline V gene are SGHRS and YFSETQ. Trimming removed 1 base from V and 0 bases from J; junction bases left unmatched: 10. The CDR3 is made up of 18 amino acids.

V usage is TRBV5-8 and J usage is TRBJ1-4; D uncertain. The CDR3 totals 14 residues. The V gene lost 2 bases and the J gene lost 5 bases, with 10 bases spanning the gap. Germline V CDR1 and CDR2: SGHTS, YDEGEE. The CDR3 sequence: CASSFGRMNEKLFF. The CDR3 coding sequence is TGTGCCAGCAGCTTTGGACGGATGAATGAAAAACTGTTTTTT. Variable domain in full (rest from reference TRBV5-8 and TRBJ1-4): EAGVTQSPTHLIKTRGQQATLRCSPISGHTSVYWYQQALGLGLQFLLWYDEGEERNRGNFPPRFSGRQFPNYSSELNVNALELEDSALYLCASSFGRMNEKLFFGSGTQLSVL.

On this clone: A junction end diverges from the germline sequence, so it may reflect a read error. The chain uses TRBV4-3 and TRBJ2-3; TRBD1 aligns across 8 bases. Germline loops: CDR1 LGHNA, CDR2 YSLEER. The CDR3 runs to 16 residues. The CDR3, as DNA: TGCGCCAGCAGTCAAGGGGGCAGGGGGCTCTCAGATACGCAGTATTTT. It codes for CASSQGGRGLSDTQYF.

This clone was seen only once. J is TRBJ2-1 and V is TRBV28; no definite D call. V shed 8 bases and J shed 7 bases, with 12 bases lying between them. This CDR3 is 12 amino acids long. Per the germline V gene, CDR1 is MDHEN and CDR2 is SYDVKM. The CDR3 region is CASRWGSNEQFF. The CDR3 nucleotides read TGTGCCAGCCGATGGGGTAGTAATGAGCAGTTCTTC.